This TCR beta chain was captured by sequencing in a study of human T cells and chemical hapten exposure. TCRdb processed the RACE reads anew with MiXCR; each CDR3 protein has one entry. Of 180,000 or so distinct CDR3 sequences detected, approximately 14% appear once; the ten largest clones hold less than 2%. As to time point: patch test 1, 2 weeks after DPC sensitization. Treatment given: therapeutic diphenylcyclopropenone sensitization with weekly scalp DPC. This clonotype has a count of ten or more. V was clipped by 5 bases and J by 0 bases; unmatched bases: 2. The length of the CDR3 is 15 residues. Germline CDR1 and CDR2: MNHEY and SVGEGT.

The V and J genes are TRBV6-2 or TRBV6-3 and TRBJ2-1; 9 nucleotides match TRBD1. The sample in question was whole blood, obtained in connection with sensitization to the hapten diphenylcyclopropenone (DPC). The sequence came from a woman aged 25-40 years with alopecia areata. Some clones in this sample may be carry-over from other donors' samples. For the CDR3, the DNA is TGTGCCAGCAGTGAGACAGGGGGCTCCTACAATGAGCAGTTCTTC. Encoded protein: CASSETGGSYNEQFF.